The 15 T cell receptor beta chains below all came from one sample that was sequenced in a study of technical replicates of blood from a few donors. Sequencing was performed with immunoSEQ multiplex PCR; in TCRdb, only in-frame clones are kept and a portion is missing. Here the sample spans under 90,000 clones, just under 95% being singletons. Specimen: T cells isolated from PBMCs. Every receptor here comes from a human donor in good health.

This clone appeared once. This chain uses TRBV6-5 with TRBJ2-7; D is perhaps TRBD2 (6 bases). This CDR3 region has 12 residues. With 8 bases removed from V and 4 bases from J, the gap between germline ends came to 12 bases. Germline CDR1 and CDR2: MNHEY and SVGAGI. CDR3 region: CASGGLHYEQYF. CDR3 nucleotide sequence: TGTGCCAGCGGGGGACTTCATTACGAGCAGTACTTC.

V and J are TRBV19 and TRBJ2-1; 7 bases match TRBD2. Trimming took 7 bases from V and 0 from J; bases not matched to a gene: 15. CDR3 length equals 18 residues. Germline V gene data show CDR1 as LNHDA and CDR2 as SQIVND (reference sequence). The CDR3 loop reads CASKSGLAEIDSYNEQFF. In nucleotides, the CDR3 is TGTGCCAGTAAATCAGGCCTAGCGGAGATAGACTCCTACAATGAGCAGTTCTTC. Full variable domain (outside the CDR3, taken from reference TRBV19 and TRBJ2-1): DGGITQSPKYLFRKEGQNVTLSCEQNLNHDAMYWYRQDPGQGLRLIYYSQIVNDFQKGDIAEGYSVSREKKESFPLTVTSAQKNPTAFYLCASKSGLAEIDSYNEQFFGPGTRLTVL.

The CDR3 loop is CASSLGQGPYQPQHF. The CDR3 DNA sequence: TGCGCCAGCAGCCTTGGCCAGGGGCCATATCAGCCCCAGCATTTT. V and J are TRBV5-1 and TRBJ1-5, with D possibly being TRBD1 (6 bases). This CDR3 contains 15 residues. Germline CDR1 SGHRS, CDR2 YFSETQ. With 4 bases removed from V and 5 bases from J, the gap between germline ends came to 16 bases.

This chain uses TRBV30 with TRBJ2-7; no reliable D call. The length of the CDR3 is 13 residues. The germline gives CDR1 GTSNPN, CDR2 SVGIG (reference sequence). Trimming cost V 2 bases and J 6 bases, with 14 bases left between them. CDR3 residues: CAWSSTALSEQYF. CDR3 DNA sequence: TGTGCCTGGAGTTCCACCGCACTTTCCGAGCAGTACTTC.

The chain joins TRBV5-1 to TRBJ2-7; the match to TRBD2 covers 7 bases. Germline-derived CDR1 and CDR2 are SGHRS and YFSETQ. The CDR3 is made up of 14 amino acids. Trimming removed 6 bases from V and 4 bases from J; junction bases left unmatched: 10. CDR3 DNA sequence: TGCGCCAGCAACGTTGGCGGGAGTTTTTACGAGCAGTACTTC. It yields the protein CASNVGGSFYEQYF.

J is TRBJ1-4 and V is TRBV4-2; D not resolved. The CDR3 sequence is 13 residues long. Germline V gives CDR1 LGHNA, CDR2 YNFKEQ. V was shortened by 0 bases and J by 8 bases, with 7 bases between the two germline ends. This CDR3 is CASSQDSREKLFF. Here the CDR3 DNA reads TGTGCCAGCAGCCAAGATTCCCGGGAAAAACTGTTTTTT.

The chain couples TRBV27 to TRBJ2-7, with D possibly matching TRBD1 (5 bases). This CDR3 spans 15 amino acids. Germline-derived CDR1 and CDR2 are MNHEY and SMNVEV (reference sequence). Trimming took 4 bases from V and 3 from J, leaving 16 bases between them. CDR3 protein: CASSSIGALDYEQYF. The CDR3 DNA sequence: TGTGCCAGCAGTTCAATAGGGGCCCTGGACTACGAGCAGTACTTC.

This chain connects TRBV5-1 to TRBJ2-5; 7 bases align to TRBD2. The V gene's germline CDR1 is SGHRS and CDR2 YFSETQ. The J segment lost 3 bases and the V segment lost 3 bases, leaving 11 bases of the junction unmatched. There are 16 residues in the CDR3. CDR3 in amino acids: CASSSSLGGGEETQYF. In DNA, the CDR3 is TGCGCCAGCAGCTCGAGTCTGGGCGGGGGAGAAGAGACCCAGTACTTC.

The CDR3 loop is CASSATGGSYNEQFF. In DNA, the CDR3 is TGTGCCAGCAGTGCTACAGGGGGCTCCTACAATGAGCAGTTCTTC. The V and J genes are TRBV6-1 and TRBJ2-1, with 8 bases identical to TRBD1. CDR1 and CDR2 (germline): MNHNS, SASEGT. The CDR3 runs 15 residues. Germline trimming cut 4 bases from V and 0 bases from J; bases unmatched to any gene: 2.

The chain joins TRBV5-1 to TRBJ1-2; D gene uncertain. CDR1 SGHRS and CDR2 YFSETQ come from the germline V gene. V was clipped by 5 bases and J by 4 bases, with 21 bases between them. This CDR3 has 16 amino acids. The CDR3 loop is CASRLGGSRNSYGYTF. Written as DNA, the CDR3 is TGCGCCAGCAGGCTCGGAGGTTCTAGGAATAGCTATGGCTACACCTTC.

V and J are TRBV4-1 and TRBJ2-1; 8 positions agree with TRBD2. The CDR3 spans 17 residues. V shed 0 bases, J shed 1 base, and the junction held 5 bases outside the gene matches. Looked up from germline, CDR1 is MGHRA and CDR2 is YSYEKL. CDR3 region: CASSQEAGTSSYNEQFF. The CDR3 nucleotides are TGCGCCAGCAGCCAAGAGGCCGGGACTAGTTCCTACAATGAGCAGTTCTTC.

The CDR3 sequence is CASSLGGREAAFF. The CDR3 DNA is TGCGCCAGCAGCTTGGGGGGACGGGAGGCGGCTTTCTTT. This chain joins TRBV5-1 and TRBJ1-1; a possible D gene is TRBD1 (5 bases). The CDR3 consists of 13 residues. Trimming cost V 0 bases and J 11 bases, with 14 bases left between them. Germline V gene data show CDR1 as SGHRS and CDR2 as YFSETQ.

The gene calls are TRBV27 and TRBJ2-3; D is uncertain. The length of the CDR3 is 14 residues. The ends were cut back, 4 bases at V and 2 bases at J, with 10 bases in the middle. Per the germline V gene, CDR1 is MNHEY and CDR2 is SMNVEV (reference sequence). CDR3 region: CASSSLPPTDTQYF. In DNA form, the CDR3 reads TGTGCCAGCAGTTCCCTACCCCCCACAGATACGCAGTATTTT.

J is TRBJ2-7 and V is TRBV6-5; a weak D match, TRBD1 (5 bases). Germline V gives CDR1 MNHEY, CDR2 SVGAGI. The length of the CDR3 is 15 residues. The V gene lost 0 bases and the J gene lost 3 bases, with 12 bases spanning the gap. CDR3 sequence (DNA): TGTGCCAGCAGTTACTCGAGGCAGGGCTACTACGAGCAGTACTTC. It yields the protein CASSYSRQGYYEQYF.

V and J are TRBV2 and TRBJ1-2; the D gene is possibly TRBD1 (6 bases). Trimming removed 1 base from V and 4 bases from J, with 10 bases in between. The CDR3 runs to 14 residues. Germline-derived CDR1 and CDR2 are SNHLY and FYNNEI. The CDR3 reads CASSEGQGSYGYTF. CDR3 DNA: TGTGCCAGCAGTGAAGGGCAGGGGTCCTATGGCTACACCTTC.